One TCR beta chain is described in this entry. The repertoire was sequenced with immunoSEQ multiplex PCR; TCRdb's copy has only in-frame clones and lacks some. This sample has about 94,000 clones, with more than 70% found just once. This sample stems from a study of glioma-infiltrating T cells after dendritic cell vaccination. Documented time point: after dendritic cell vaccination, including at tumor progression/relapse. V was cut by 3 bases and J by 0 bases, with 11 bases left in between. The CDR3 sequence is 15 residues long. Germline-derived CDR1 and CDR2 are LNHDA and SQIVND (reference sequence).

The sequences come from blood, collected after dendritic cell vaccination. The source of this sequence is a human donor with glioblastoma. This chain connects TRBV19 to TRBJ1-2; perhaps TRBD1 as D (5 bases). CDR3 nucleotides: TGTGCCAGTAGTATCCAGGGATCCTCTAACTATGGCTACACCTTC. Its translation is CASSIQGSSNYGYTF.